The entry below gives a single TCR beta chain sequence along with its context. The antigen is not known. Genomic DNA of each subset was evenly split across several immunoSEQ plates. Sorted-subset replicate PCRs used about 200 ng DNA, approximately 30,000 T cell genomes. Assay used: immunoSEQ multiplex PCR; TCRdb lists only in-frame clones, some missing. The sample gives some 2,100,000 clones, about 93% of which show up once; around 1.7% is in the top ten. These data originate in a study of shared clonotypes between healthy human individuals. Whole-study findings and limits: The small donor group covered limited genetic and exposure diversity.

The germline CDR1 and CDR2 sequences are SGDLS and YYNGEE. The CDR3 is 14 residues long. V gave up 4 bases and J gave up 0 bases, with 11 bases separating them. Naive CD8 cells lacked CD45RO and underwent positive selection for CCR7, leaving out terminally differentiated effector memory CD45RA+ cells. The receptor was isolated from a man younger than 35 in good health. Some clones in this sample may be carry-over from other donors' samples. J is TRBJ2-7 and V is TRBV9; D gene unclear. The sequenced sample was naive CD8+ T cells from PBMCs. For the CDR3, the DNA is TGTGCCAGCAGCCAGAATGGTCTCTCCTACGAGCAGTACTTC. Its protein is CASSQNGLSYEQYF. Full variable domain (remainder filled in from reference TRBV9 and TRBJ2-7): DSGVTQTPKHLITATGQRVTLRCSPRSGDLSVYWYQQSLDQGLQFLIQYYNGEERAKGNILERFSAQQFPDLHSELNLSSLELGDSALYFCASSQNGLSYEQYFGPGTRLTVT.